This T cell receptor beta chain was obtained from a study of T cells in tumors after PD-1 blockade. At the level of the study: No patient had prior checkpoint blockade, systemic immunosuppression, or radiotherapy within 4 weeks. During anti-PD-1 treatment, some patients continued daily vismodegib 150 mg.

This clone was counted a single time. Its cognate antigen is unknown. V was clipped by 4 bases and J by 6 bases; unmatched bases: 13. Per germline, CDR1 LGHDT and CDR2 YNNKEL (reference sequence). The CDR3 runs to 19 residues. Method: immunoSEQ multiplex PCR; TCRdb's copy keeps in-frame clones and lacks some. In the table there are under 75,000 clones, around 72% of which are singletons. Study-level points and caveats: Blood contained 35% to 50% of the tumor's TCR clonotypes.

Tumor or blood genomic DNA was sequenced, with inputs of roughly 616 ng to 6,004 ng. Sequencing used PBMCs, obtained after anti-PD-1 treatment. The chain combines TRBV3-1 (or the pseudogene TRBV3-2) with TRBJ2-3, with 16 bases matching TRBD2. The sequence was obtained from a human donor with basal cell carcinoma. CDR3 nucleotides: TGTGCCAGCAGCCCTAGCGGGACTAGCGGGGGGGCAAGTGCGGATACGCAGTATTTT. As protein: CASSPSGTSGGASADTQYF.